This TCR beta chain stems from a study of identical twins. The V end was cut by 3 bases, the J end by 3 bases, with 6 bases between. Germline V gives CDR1 SGHTA, CDR2 FQGNSA. CDR3 size: 13 residues. This clonotype was found a few times. Its cognate antigen is unknown. Study-level points and caveats: When twins shared out-of-frame alpha sequences, those sequences had excess low generation probability. While abundant cord blood beta clonotypes carried fewer insertions, memory repertoires showed no such pattern.

A universal primer binding site was introduced by template switching. The final cDNA contained unique molecular identifiers. TCRdb re-analysed the 5' RACE reads in MiXCR, keeping a single row per CDR3 protein. This sample yields hundreds of thousands of distinct CDR3 sequences, of which around a tenth are seen a single time; about 5.5% belongs to the top ten. The chain uses TRBV7-2 and TRBJ1-5; no definite D call. The TCR comes from a woman younger than 35 in good health. Sequencing used memory (CD45RO+) T cells sorted from blood. The CDR3, as DNA: TGTGCCAGCAGCTTCCTGGTCAATCAGCCCCAGCATTTT. Residues: CASSFLVNQPQHF.